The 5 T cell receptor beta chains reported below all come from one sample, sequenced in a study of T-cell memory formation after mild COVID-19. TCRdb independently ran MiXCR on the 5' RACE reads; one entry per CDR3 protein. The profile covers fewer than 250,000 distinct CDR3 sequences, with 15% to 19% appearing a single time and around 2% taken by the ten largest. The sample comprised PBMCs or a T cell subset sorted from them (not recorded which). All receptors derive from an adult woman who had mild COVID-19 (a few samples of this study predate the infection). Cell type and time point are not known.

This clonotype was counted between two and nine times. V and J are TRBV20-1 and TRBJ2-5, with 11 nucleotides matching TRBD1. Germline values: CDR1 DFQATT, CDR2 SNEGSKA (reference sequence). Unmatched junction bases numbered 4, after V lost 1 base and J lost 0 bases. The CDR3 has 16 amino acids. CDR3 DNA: TGCAGTGCTAGAGGGACAGGGGGCATAGACCAAGAGACCCAGTACTTC. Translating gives CSARGTGGIDQETQYF.

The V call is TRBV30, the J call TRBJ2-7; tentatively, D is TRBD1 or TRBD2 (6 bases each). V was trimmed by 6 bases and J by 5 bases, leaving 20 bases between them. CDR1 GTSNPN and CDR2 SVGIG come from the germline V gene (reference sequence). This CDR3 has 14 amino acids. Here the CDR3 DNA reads TGTGCCTGCGACCTTAAATCGGGGGCCCACGAGCAGTACTTC. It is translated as CACDLKSGAHEQYF.

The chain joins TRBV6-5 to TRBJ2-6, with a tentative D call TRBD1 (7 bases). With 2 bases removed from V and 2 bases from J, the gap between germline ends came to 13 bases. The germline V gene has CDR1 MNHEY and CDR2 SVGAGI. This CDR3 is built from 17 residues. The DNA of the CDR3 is TGTGCCAGCAGTTACGAGGGGGGACAGACTGGGGCCAACGTCCTGACTTTC. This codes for CASSYEGGQTGANVLTF.

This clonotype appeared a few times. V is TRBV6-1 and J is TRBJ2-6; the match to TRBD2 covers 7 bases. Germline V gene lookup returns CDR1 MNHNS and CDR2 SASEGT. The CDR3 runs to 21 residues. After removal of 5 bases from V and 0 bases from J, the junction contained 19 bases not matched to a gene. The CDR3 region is CASSQRDFRYATNSGANVLTF. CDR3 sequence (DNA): TGTGCCAGCAGTCAGCGGGACTTCAGATATGCAACAAACTCTGGGGCCAACGTCCTGACTTTC.

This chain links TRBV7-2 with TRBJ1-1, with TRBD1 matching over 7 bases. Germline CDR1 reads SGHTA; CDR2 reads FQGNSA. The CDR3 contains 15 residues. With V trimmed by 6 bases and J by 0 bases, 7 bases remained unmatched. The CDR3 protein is CASRPLGQMNTEAFF. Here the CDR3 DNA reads TGTGCCAGCAGACCTCTGGGACAGATGAACACTGAAGCTTTCTTT.